Listed below are T cell receptor beta chains from one sample, sequenced in a study of human thymus T cells. Using immunoSEQ multiplex PCR, the repertoire was profiled, and TCRdb retains in-frame clones only, with some absent. The data contain roughly 120,000 clones, about 93% of them seen just once; the ten biggest clones take up approximately 0.022%. Sequencing was carried out using thymus tissue. All receptors derive from a boy under two years old with a congenital heart defect but otherwise immunologically healthy. The CDR3 runs from the conserved cysteine through the conserved F or W.

j_call v_call cdr3_aa
TRBJ2-7 TRBV7-9 CASSFTKGDLYEQYF
TRBJ2-3 TRBV5-1 CASSLDDRDTQYF
TRBJ1-6 TRBV6-6 CASGWGGGDSPLHF
TRBJ2-2 TRBV5-1 CASSLGGLAATGELFF
TRBJ1-3 TRBV5-4 CASSLGQTAGNTIYF
TRBJ2-2 TRBV5-6 CASSLVANGELFF
TRBJ1-5 TRBV6-6 CASSYKGTGGGQPQHF
TRBJ2-3 TRBV28 CASSFVSGGALDTQYF
TRBJ1-1 TRBV5-1 CASSGTGPTEAFF
TRBJ2-3 TRBV6-1 CASSEWAGGLGDTQYF
TRBJ2-4 TRBV10-3 CAIRQGNIQYF
TRBJ1-2 TRBV7-2 CASSIRQAGNYGYTF
TRBJ2-2 TRBV21-1 CASSNRGDTGELFF
TRBJ2-5 TRBV5-1 CASSSTSGGPANRWSQYF
TRBJ2-5 TRBV29-1 CSVGDRGRGETQYF
TRBJ1-4 TRBV6-1 CASSATGLRDEKLFF
TRBJ2-2 TRBV25-1 CASSSGQGANPGELFF
TRBJ1-2 TRBV6-5 CASTDRGLNGYTF
TRBJ1-2 TRBV7-5 CARTLRPGQTHYGYTF
TRBJ2-1 TRBV5-4 CASSPGVGLAGVGRYNEQFF
TRBJ2-7 TRBV7-9 CASSSQGLMGEQYF
TRBJ2-3 TRBV27 CASRPIGVGTDTQYF
TRBJ2-5 TRBV28 CASSGTGPAPDQETQYF
TRBJ1-1 TRBV28 CASNLSGGGQKKAFF
TRBJ2-3 TRBV6-5 CASSYGGSPTDTQYF
TRBJ2-5 TRBV6-1 CASSEVTRETQYF
TRBJ1-3 TRBV28 CASKDRDENTIYF
TRBJ2-1 TRBV6-5 CASSSPGQGYNEQFF
TRBJ2-2 TRBV19 CASSLTSKYVGGELFF
TRBJ2-2 TRBV7-9 CASSQGQGPNTGELFF
TRBJ2-5 TRBV28 CASSLCEDWDREQETQYF
TRBJ1-4 TRBV28 CASSRQEPTNEKLFF
TRBJ1-1 TRBV10-2 CATQGGYTEAFF
TRBJ1-2 TRBV2 CASSEGGGYGYTF
TRBJ1-2 TRBV7-9 CASSRVNGYTF
TRBJ2-7 TRBV5-1 CASSLGQSSSYEQYF
TRBJ2-7 TRBV28 CASSRSYEQYF
TRBJ1-2 TRBV11-3 CASSPQGWRRAEGYTF
TRBJ1-1 TRBV30 CAWSFTQGATEAFF
TRBJ2-3 TRBV4-1 CASSPSDIGFADTQYF
TRBJ2-1 TRBV2 CASSSLAGGANEQFF
TRBJ1-6 TRBV9 CASSEDLGNSPLHF
TRBJ1-5 TRBV7-2 CASSLAMTGEGLHQPQHF
TRBJ2-6 TRBV6-1 CASSPRRLDLTF
TRBJ2-5 TRBV11-3 CASSLAKGETQYF
TRBJ1-4 TRBV6-5 CASSRQEANEKLFF
TRBJ1-4 TRBV6-6 CASSYRTAGDEKLFF
TRBJ2-2 TRBV4-1 CASSQTGLAGTSVNTGELFF
TRBJ2-5 TRBV5-6 CASSLAGSQETQYF
TRBJ2-5 TRBV14 CASSQPGTSGGRETQYF
TRBJ1-1 TRBV5-6 CASSPPGQNNTEAFF
TRBJ1-6 TRBV30 CAWSAPGSSPLHF
TRBJ1-2 TRBV28 CASSDPTGEEVYGYTF
TRBJ2-7 TRBV29-1 CSVEEGAANEQYF
TRBJ1-6 TRBV7-2 CASSWGFSSPLHF
TRBJ2-7 TRBV20-1 CSARDKAEQYF
TRBJ2-3 TRBV28 CASSPNRGTDTQYF
TRBJ2-5 TRBV4-1 CASSQGRWKETQYF